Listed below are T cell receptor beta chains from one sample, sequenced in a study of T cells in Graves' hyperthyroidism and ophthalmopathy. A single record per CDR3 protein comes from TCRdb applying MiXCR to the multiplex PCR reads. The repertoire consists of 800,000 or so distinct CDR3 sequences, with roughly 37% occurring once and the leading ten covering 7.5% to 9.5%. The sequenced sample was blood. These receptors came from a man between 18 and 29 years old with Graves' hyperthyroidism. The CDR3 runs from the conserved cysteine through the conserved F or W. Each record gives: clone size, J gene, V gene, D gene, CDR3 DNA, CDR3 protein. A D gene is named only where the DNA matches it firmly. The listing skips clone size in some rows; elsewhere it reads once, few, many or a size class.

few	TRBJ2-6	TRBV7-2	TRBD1	TGTGCCAGCAGCTCACTACTCCGGGACAGGGGGACCCCCGTCCTGACTTTC	CASSSLLRDRGTPVLTF
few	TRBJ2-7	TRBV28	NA	TGTGCCAGCAGTTTAGCAGGGAACGCCGAGCAGTACTTC	CASSLAGNAEQYF
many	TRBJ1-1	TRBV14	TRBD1	TGTGCCAGCAGCCAAGATTACAGGGGGAGTACTGAAGCTTTCTTT	CASSQDYRGSTEAFF
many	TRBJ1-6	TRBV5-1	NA	TGCGCCAGCCAGCCTGGGGCTCAGGGTTCACCCCTCCACTTT	CASQPGAQGSPLHF
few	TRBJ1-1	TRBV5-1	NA	TGCGCCAGCACGGAAGGTGAGATGGTCACTGAAGCTTTCTTT	CASTEGEMVTEAFF
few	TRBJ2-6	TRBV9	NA	TGTGCCAGCAGCGACGCCCCCGAAGCTGGGGCCAACGTCCTGACTTTC	CASSDAPEAGANVLTF
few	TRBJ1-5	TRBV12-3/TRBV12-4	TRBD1	TGTGCCAGCAGTTTAGAGGAATCAGGGGGCAAACAGCCCCAGCATTTT	CASSLEESGGKQPQHF
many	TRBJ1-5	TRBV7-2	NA	TGTGCCAGCAGCTTCACGGGTATAGGTTCCCCGCATTTT	CASSFTGIGSPHF
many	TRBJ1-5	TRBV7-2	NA	TGTGCCAGCAGCTTATCGGGGGTGGGCAATCAGCCCCAGCATTTT	CASSLSGVGNQPQHF
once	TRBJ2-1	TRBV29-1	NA	TGCAGCGTTGGAACGGGGACCTACAATGAGCAGTTCTTC	CSVGTGTYNEQFF
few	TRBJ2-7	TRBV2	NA	TGTGCCAGCAGTGAAATTCTGCCCGAGCAGTACTTC	CASSEILPEQYF
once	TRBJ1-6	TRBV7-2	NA	TGTGCCAGCAGCTTAGATCAGTACGGGTCGTCTAATTCACCCCTCCACTTT	CASSLDQYGSSNSPLHF
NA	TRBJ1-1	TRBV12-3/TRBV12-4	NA	TGTGCCAGCACCTTTCCGGGAGGAGACACTGAAGCTTTCTTT	CASTFPGGDTEAFF
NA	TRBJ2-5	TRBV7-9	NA	TGTGCCAGCAGCCGCCGGGACCGAAGGGAAGAGACCCAGTACTTC	CASSRRDRREETQYF
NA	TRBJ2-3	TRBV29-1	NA	TGCAGCGTTGAAGGAGCGTCAGGCACAGATACGCAGTATTTT	CSVEGASGTDTQYF
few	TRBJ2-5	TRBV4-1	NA	TGCGCCAGCAGCCAAGTAGTAGCGGACCAAGAGACCCAGTACTTC	CASSQVVADQETQYF
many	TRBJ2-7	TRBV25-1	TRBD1	TGTGCCAGCAGTGAGGGACAGGGTCTACTTGGGAAGTACTTC	CASSEGQGLLGKYF
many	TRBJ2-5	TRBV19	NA	TGTGCCAGTAGTATAGGGCTACAAGAGACCCAGTACTTC	CASSIGLQETQYF
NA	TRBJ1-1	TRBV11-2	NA	TGTGCCAGCAGCTCTAGGCAGGTACTCTCCACTGAAGCTTTCTTT	CASSSRQVLSTEAFF
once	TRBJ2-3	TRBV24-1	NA	TGTGCCACCAGCGTGAAGGGGAACCCCGCAGATACGCAGTATTTT	CATSVKGNPADTQYF
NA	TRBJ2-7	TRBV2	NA	TGTGCCAGCCGTCCGCAGTCGGGCGAGCAGTACTTC	CASRPQSGEQYF
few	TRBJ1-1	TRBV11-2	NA	TGTGCCAGCAGACCCCAACAGGGTCTAGGAACTGAAGCTTTCTTT	CASRPQQGLGTEAFF
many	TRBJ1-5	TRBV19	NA	TGTGCCAGTATGGGGGGCAATCAGCCCCAGCATTTT	CASMGGNQPQHF
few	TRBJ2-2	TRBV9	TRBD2	TGTGCCAGCAGGACCGGACTAGTCGCCGGGGAGCTGTTTTTT	CASRTGLVAGELFF
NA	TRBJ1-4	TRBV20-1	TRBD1	TGCAGTGCTCCTAACAGGGGAGCTAATGAAAAACTGTTTTTT	CSAPNRGANEKLFF
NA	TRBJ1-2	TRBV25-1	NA	TGTGCCAGCAGTGACGCGGAAGGGACGCCCATAGGTGGCTACACCTTC	CASSDAEGTPIGGYTF
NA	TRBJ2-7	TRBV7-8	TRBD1	TGTGCCAGCAGCCATACGCAAGACAGGGTCCACGAGCAGTACTTC	CASSHTQDRVHEQYF
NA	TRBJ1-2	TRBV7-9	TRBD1	TGTGCCAGCAGCGTAGTCGAGGGGGCTTACTATGGCTACACCTTC	CASSVVEGAYYGYTF
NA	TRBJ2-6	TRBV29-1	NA	TGCAGCGTGACGGCGGCGAACACCGGGGCCAACGTCCTGACTTTC	CSVTAANTGANVLTF
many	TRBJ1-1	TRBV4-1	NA	TGCGCCAGCAGCCAAGATCCAAAGGGCCAAGCTTTCTTT	CASSQDPKGQAFF
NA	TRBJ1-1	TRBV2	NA	TGTGCCAGCGTTCAACAGCTTGAAGCTTTCTTT	CASVQQLEAFF
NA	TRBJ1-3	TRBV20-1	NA	TGCAGTGCTACACCTCCGGGGGGCGTGGGTGGAAACACCATATATTTT	CSATPPGGVGGNTIYF
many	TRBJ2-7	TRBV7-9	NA	TGTGCCAGCAGCACGGACGGCTACGAGCAGTACTTC	CASSTDGYEQYF
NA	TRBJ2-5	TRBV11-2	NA	TGTGCCAGCAGCTTAGGTCAATCCGGGACCCAGTACTTC	CASSLGQSGTQYF
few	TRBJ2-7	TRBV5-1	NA	TGCGCCAGCAGCCCCCGGGACCCAACCTCCTACGAGCAGTACTTC	CASSPRDPTSYEQYF
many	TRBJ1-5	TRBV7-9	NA	TGTGCCAGCAGCTTAGGGGGGGGTCCCCAGCATTTT	CASSLGGGPQHF
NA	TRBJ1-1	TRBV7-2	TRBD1	TGTGCCAGCAGCTTATACCGGGACAGGGGTGAAGCTTTCTTT	CASSLYRDRGEAFF
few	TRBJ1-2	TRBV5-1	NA	TGCGCCAGCAGCTTGGCAGGGGAGTATGGCTACACCTTC	CASSLAGEYGYTF
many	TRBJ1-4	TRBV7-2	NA	TGTGCCAGCAGCTTGGGTATGAATGAAAAACTGTTTTTT	CASSLGMNEKLFF
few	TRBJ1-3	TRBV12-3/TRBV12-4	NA	TGTGCCAGACCCGTGGGTGGAAACACCATATATTTT	CARPVGGNTIYF
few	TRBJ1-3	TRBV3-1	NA	TGTGCCAGCAGCCAATGGATGGACACCATATATTTT	CASSQWMDTIYF
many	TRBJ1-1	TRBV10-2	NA	TGCGCCACCCATAAATTCGCTGAAGCTTTCTTT	CATHKFAEAFF
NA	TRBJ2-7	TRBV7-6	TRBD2	TGTGCCAGCAGCCCGGTCGCGGGAGTCTACGAGCAGTACTTC	CASSPVAGVYEQYF
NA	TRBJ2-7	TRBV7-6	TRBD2	TGTGCCAGCAGCTTTACCCGGACTAGCGGGAGAGAAGAGCAGTACTTC	CASSFTRTSGREEQYF
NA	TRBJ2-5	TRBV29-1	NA	TGCAGCGTGACCGGACCCTGGGGAGAGACCCAGTACTTC	CSVTGPWGETQYF
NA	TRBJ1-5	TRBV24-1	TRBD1	TGTGCCACCAGTTACGACAGGGAACAGCCCCAGCATTTT	CATSYDREQPQHF
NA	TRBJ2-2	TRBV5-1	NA	TGCGCCAGCAGCTTGGCCGACAGGAGCACCGGGGAGCTGTTTTTT	CASSLADRSTGELFF
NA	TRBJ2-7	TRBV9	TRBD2	TGTGCCAGCAGCCAAGACACTAGCGGGAATTACGAGCGGTACTTC	CASSQDTSGNYERYF
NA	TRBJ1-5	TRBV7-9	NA	TGTGCCAGCAGCTTCGGAGAGACCCAGCATTTT	CASSFGETQHF
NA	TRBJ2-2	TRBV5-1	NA	TGCGCCAGCAGCATGGACACATCGACCGGGGAGCTGTTTTTT	CASSMDTSTGELFF
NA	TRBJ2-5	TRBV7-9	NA	TGTGCCAGCAGCCAAGAGGAGCACTCCCAAGAGACCCAGTACTTC	CASSQEEHSQETQYF
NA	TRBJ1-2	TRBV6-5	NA	TGTGCCACCGCTCCTGGGGGCGGCTATGGCTACACCTTC	CATAPGGGYGYTF
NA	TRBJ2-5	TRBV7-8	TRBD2	TGTGCCAGCAGCTGGGACCCGGGGGGAGAGACCCAGTACTTC	CASSWDPGGETQYF
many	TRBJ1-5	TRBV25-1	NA	TGTGCCAGCAGTGAATCTGGGGGCAATCAGCCCCAGCATTTT	CASSESGGNQPQHF